The 3 T cell receptor beta chains given below trace back to one sample, sequenced in a study of OX40 agonist ivuxolimab in advanced cancers. Sequencing used immunoSEQ multiplex PCR; TCRdb keeps in-frame clones, though not all of them. The repertoire consists of 70,000 or so clones, with roughly nine tenths occurring once and the leading ten covering roughly 15%. Sequenced here: CD4+ or CD8+ T cells sorted from blood, sampled in a trial of the OX40 agonist ivuxolimab. The receptor source for this set is an adult with an advanced solid tumor such as melanoma, head and neck, liver or kidney cancer.

This clone was observed once. The chain links TRBV13 to TRBJ1-2, with 8 bases matching TRBD1. The CDR3 runs 14 residues. V dropped 4 bases and J dropped 8; count of bases not matched to a gene: 9. Germline V gives CDR1 PRHDT, CDR2 FYEKMQ (reference sequence). In DNA form, the CDR3 reads TGTGCCAGCAGCTCGTTGGACAGGGTGGGCGGCTACACCTTC. Its protein is CASSSLDRVGGYTF.

V gene TRBV27 combines with J gene TRBJ2-3, with 9 bases that match TRBD2. V dropped 5 bases and J dropped 5; count of bases not matched to a gene: 5. Germline V gene data show CDR1 as MNHEY and CDR2 as SMNVEV (reference sequence). The CDR3 has 14 amino acids. CDR3 DNA sequence: TGTGCCAGCAGTCTTAGCGGGAGCTTAGATACGCAGTATTTT. This gives the protein CASSLSGSLDTQYF.

Only one count was recorded for this clone. The CDR3 here is CASTTRWGYFANTGELFF. In nucleotides, the CDR3 is TGTGCCAGCACGACGCGTTGGGGGTATTTCGCGAACACCGGGGAGCTGTTTTTT. The chain has TRBV27 and TRBJ2-2; the D call may be TRBD1 or TRBD2 (5 bases each). CDR1 and CDR2 from the germline V gene are MNHEY and SMNVEV (reference sequence). Trimming left V 7 bases short and J 0 bases short, with 21 bases between. This CDR3 spans 18 amino acids.